These T cell receptor beta chains were read from a single sample in a study of vaccination and CD4 T cells after COVID-19. For these TCRs, the target antigens are not known. One entry per CDR3 protein, called by TCRdb with MiXCR from the PCR reads. The table includes a few thousand distinct CDR3 sequences, about 30% detected once. The input for sequencing was CD4+ T cells from blood, cultured in vitro, taken after SARS-CoV-2 vaccination. Receptor source: a human donor who had recovered from COVID-19. The CDR3 runs from the conserved cysteine through the conserved F or W. Each record gives: D gene, CDR3 length, J gene, V gene, clone size, CDR3 DNA, CDR3 protein. A D gene is named only where the DNA matches it firmly. Clone sizes are given selectively: once, few, many, or a class where the clone is expanded.

D gene: TRBD1; CDR3 length: 14; J gene: TRBJ2-7; V gene: TRBV25-1; clone size: -; CDR3 DNA: TGTGCCAGCAGTGAAGAACAGGGGGCCTACGAGCAGTACTTC; CDR3 protein: CASSEEQGAYEQYF
D gene: TRBD2; CDR3 length: 17; J gene: TRBJ2-3; V gene: TRBV20-1; clone size: few; CDR3 DNA: TGCAGTGCTAGGACGCTAGCGGGGGCCTTTAGCACAGATACGCAGTATTTT; CDR3 protein: CSARTLAGAFSTDTQYF
D gene: -; CDR3 length: 14; J gene: TRBJ1-1; V gene: TRBV20-1; clone size: few; CDR3 DNA: TGCAGTGCTAGATGGGGGGGGCAGAACACTGAAGCTTTCTTT; CDR3 protein: CSARWGGQNTEAFF
D gene: -; CDR3 length: 13; J gene: TRBJ2-7; V gene: TRBV10-2; clone size: -; CDR3 DNA: TGCGCCAGCAGTGATCTGGGAGGGGGCGAGCAGTACTTC; CDR3 protein: CASSDLGGGEQYF
D gene: -; CDR3 length: 15; J gene: TRBJ2-3; V gene: TRBV7-9; clone size: few; CDR3 DNA: TGTGCCAGCAGCTTAGCGGGGGGACGCACAGATACGCAGTATTTT; CDR3 protein: CASSLAGGRTDTQYF
D gene: -; CDR3 length: 14; J gene: TRBJ2-1; V gene: TRBV6-1; clone size: large; CDR3 DNA: TGTGCCAGCAGAATACGGGAGGGGGCAAGAGAGCAGTTCTTC; CDR3 protein: CASRIREGAREQFF
D gene: -; CDR3 length: 13; J gene: TRBJ1-2; V gene: TRBV5-4; clone size: -; CDR3 DNA: TGTGCCAGCAGCTTGGACGGGGAGGGTGGCTACACCTTC; CDR3 protein: CASSLDGEGGYTF
D gene: -; CDR3 length: 14; J gene: TRBJ2-7; V gene: TRBV7-2; clone size: medium-sized; CDR3 DNA: TGTGCCAGCAGCTTAGCCTCTGCGTCCTACGAGCAGTACTTC; CDR3 protein: CASSLASASYEQYF
D gene: -; CDR3 length: 15; J gene: TRBJ2-5; V gene: TRBV7-2; clone size: medium-sized; CDR3 DNA: TGTGCCAGCAGCAAAGTTGGGTACAGCTTCGAGACCCAGTACTTC; CDR3 protein: CASSKVGYSFETQYF
D gene: -; CDR3 length: 12; J gene: TRBJ2-1; V gene: TRBV11-1; clone size: medium-sized; CDR3 DNA: TGTGCCAGCAGCCACAGGGACAATGAGCAGTTCTTC; CDR3 protein: CASSHRDNEQFF
D gene: -; CDR3 length: 17; J gene: TRBJ1-2; V gene: TRBV7-2; clone size: few; CDR3 DNA: TGTGCCAGCAGCACCCGCCGAACGGGACGGTCTTTCTATGGCTACACCTTC; CDR3 protein: CASSTRRTGRSFYGYTF
D gene: -; CDR3 length: 11; J gene: TRBJ1-1; V gene: TRBV6-1; clone size: medium-sized; CDR3 DNA: TGTGCCAGCAGTAACGGCCTGATCGCTTTCTTT; CDR3 protein: CASSNGLIAFF
D gene: TRBD2; CDR3 length: 17; J gene: TRBJ2-1; V gene: TRBV5-8; clone size: -; CDR3 DNA: TGTGCCAGCAGCGGAGGGACTAGCGGTTTTGCCTACAATGAGCAGTTCTTC; CDR3 protein: CASSGGTSGFAYNEQFF
D gene: -; CDR3 length: 12; J gene: TRBJ2-7; V gene: TRBV10-3; clone size: few; CDR3 DNA: TGTGCCATCAGTACAGGGCCCTACGAGCAGTACTTC; CDR3 protein: CAISTGPYEQYF
D gene: -; CDR3 length: 14; J gene: TRBJ2-5; V gene: TRBV20-1; clone size: medium-sized; CDR3 DNA: TGCAGTGCTAGAGTTTCAGGGAAACAAGAGACCCAGTACTTC; CDR3 protein: CSARVSGKQETQYF
D gene: -; CDR3 length: 14; J gene: TRBJ1-2; V gene: TRBV20-1; clone size: -; CDR3 DNA: TGCAGTGCTAGAGATGAGACAGCGATCTATGGCTACACCTTC; CDR3 protein: CSARDETAIYGYTF
D gene: TRBD1; CDR3 length: 16; J gene: TRBJ2-3; V gene: TRBV6-1; clone size: -; CDR3 DNA: TGTGCCAGCAGCCCGAGGGACAGGGGTATTGGAGATACGCAGTATTTT; CDR3 protein: CASSPRDRGIGDTQYF
D gene: -; CDR3 length: 12; J gene: TRBJ1-2; V gene: TRBV29-1; clone size: few; CDR3 DNA: TGCAGCGTTGAAGACCGTGACTATGGCTACACCTTC; CDR3 protein: CSVEDRDYGYTF
D gene: -; CDR3 length: 15; J gene: TRBJ2-5; V gene: TRBV6-1; clone size: -; CDR3 DNA: TGTGCCAGCAGTGAAGCGTTGGGACACCAAGAGACCCAGTACTTC; CDR3 protein: CASSEALGHQETQYF
D gene: -; CDR3 length: 13; J gene: TRBJ1-5; V gene: TRBV7-2; clone size: large; CDR3 DNA: TGTGCCAGCAGCCCGGACAGATATCAGCCCCAGCATTTT; CDR3 protein: CASSPDRYQPQHF
D gene: -; CDR3 length: 14; J gene: TRBJ2-7; V gene: TRBV10-3; clone size: -; CDR3 DNA: TGTGCCATCAGTGACGGGGTCCTTCGCTACGAGCAGTACTTC; CDR3 protein: CAISDGVLRYEQYF
D gene: TRBD1; CDR3 length: 15; J gene: TRBJ1-2; V gene: TRBV15; clone size: large; CDR3 DNA: TGTGCCACCAGCAGAAGGACAGGGGACCCTTATGGCTACACCTTC; CDR3 protein: CATSRRTGDPYGYTF
D gene: TRBD1; CDR3 length: 15; J gene: TRBJ1-1; V gene: TRBV28; clone size: -; CDR3 DNA: TGTGCCAGCAGTTTAAGCAGGGGGGTATATCTTGAAGCTTTCTTT; CDR3 protein: CASSLSRGVYLEAFF
D gene: TRBD1; CDR3 length: 13; J gene: TRBJ1-2; V gene: TRBV28; clone size: medium-sized; CDR3 DNA: TGTGCCAGCAGTGGTCGCAGGGGGTTCGGCTACACCTTC; CDR3 protein: CASSGRRGFGYTF
D gene: -; CDR3 length: 12; J gene: TRBJ1-6; V gene: TRBV6-5; clone size: medium-sized; CDR3 DNA: TGTGCCAGCAGTTACCTCTATTCACCCCTCCACTTT; CDR3 protein: CASSYLYSPLHF
D gene: -; CDR3 length: 11; J gene: TRBJ2-1; V gene: TRBV20-1; clone size: medium-sized; CDR3 DNA: TGCAGTGCTGGAGGAGGGGGCGACCCCTTCTTC; CDR3 protein: CSAGGGGDPFF
D gene: TRBD2; CDR3 length: 15; J gene: TRBJ2-7; V gene: TRBV29-1; clone size: -; CDR3 DNA: TGCAGCGTTGAGGGGCTAGCGGGGAGTAGGTACGAGCAGTACTTC; CDR3 protein: CSVEGLAGSRYEQYF
D gene: -; CDR3 length: 17; J gene: TRBJ2-4; V gene: TRBV6-5; clone size: -; CDR3 DNA: TGTGCCAGCAGTTACTCGATCGGACACGGAGCCAAAAACATTCAGTACTTC; CDR3 protein: CASSYSIGHGAKNIQYF
D gene: -; CDR3 length: 11; J gene: TRBJ2-1; V gene: TRBV6-1; clone size: medium-sized; CDR3 DNA: TGTGCCAGCTCAAGGGGTCTAGGGCAGTTCTTC; CDR3 protein: CASSRGLGQFF
D gene: TRBD1; CDR3 length: 15; J gene: TRBJ1-2; V gene: TRBV5-8; clone size: once; CDR3 DNA: TGTGCCAGCAGCTTGGCCGGACAGGGTCTCTATGGCTACACCTTC; CDR3 protein: CASSLAGQGLYGYTF
D gene: TRBD1; CDR3 length: 15; J gene: TRBJ2-1; V gene: TRBV5-1; clone size: -; CDR3 DNA: TGCGCCAGCAGCTTGGGGGGACAGGGCCTCTCGCCCCCGTTCTTC; CDR3 protein: CASSLGGQGLSPPFF
D gene: -; CDR3 length: 12; J gene: TRBJ1-1; V gene: TRBV10-3; clone size: -; CDR3 DNA: TGTGCCATCAGGACCGAGCGGACTGAAGCTTTCTTT; CDR3 protein: CAIRTERTEAFF
D gene: -; CDR3 length: 14; J gene: TRBJ1-6; V gene: TRBV19; clone size: -; CDR3 DNA: TGTGCTAGTAGTGTAACCGGGGCGAGTTCACCCCTCCACTTT; CDR3 protein: CASSVTGASSPLHF
D gene: TRBD1; CDR3 length: 13; J gene: TRBJ1-1; V gene: TRBV28; clone size: few; CDR3 DNA: TGTGCCAGCAGTGGACAGGGGGGCACTGAAGCTTTCTTT; CDR3 protein: CASSGQGGTEAFF
D gene: TRBD2; CDR3 length: 16; J gene: TRBJ2-7; V gene: TRBV7-2; clone size: medium-sized; CDR3 DNA: TGTGCCAGCAGCTTAGCGGCTAGCGGGAGCTCCTACGAGCAGTACTTC; CDR3 protein: CASSLAASGSSYEQYF
D gene: TRBD2; CDR3 length: 15; J gene: TRBJ2-1; V gene: TRBV4-2; clone size: medium-sized; CDR3 DNA: TGTGCCAGCAGCAAGACTAGCGGGGGGGACAATGAGCAGTTCTTC; CDR3 protein: CASSKTSGGDNEQFF
D gene: -; CDR3 length: 13; J gene: TRBJ1-2; V gene: TRBV10-1; clone size: few; CDR3 DNA: TGCGCCAGCAGCCCCACGACAGTGCGTGGCTACACCTTC; CDR3 protein: CASSPTTVRGYTF
D gene: -; CDR3 length: 12; J gene: TRBJ2-7; V gene: TRBV28; clone size: -; CDR3 DNA: TGTGCCAGCAGTTTAAGTGAAATCAAGCAGTACTTC; CDR3 protein: CASSLSEIKQYF
D gene: -; CDR3 length: 15; J gene: TRBJ1-2; V gene: TRBV6-1; clone size: -; CDR3 DNA: TGTGCCAGCAGCACCCCGGCAGCCGGGGACTATGGCTACACCTTC; CDR3 protein: CASSTPAAGDYGYTF
D gene: TRBD2; CDR3 length: 14; J gene: TRBJ2-7; V gene: TRBV7-2; clone size: medium-sized; CDR3 DNA: TGTGCCAGCAGACCCGGGACTAGCGGCTACGAGCAGTACTTC; CDR3 protein: CASRPGTSGYEQYF
D gene: TRBD1; CDR3 length: 13; J gene: TRBJ1-5; V gene: TRBV7-9; clone size: -; CDR3 DNA: TGTGCCAGCACGTCGACAGGGAATCAGCCCCAGCATTTT; CDR3 protein: CASTSTGNQPQHF
D gene: -; CDR3 length: 14; J gene: TRBJ2-3; V gene: TRBV6-4; clone size: once; CDR3 DNA: TGTGCCAGCTCGGCGGGGTCCCCCGGGGATACGCAGTATTTT; CDR3 protein: CASSAGSPGDTQYF
D gene: -; CDR3 length: 12; J gene: TRBJ2-1; V gene: TRBV4-1; clone size: -; CDR3 DNA: TGCGCCAGCAGCCGCTCATACAATGAGCAGTTCTTC; CDR3 protein: CASSRSYNEQFF
D gene: -; CDR3 length: 15; J gene: TRBJ2-7; V gene: TRBV7-8; clone size: medium-sized; CDR3 DNA: TGTGCCAGCAGCTTAGCGGCTAGGGGAGGATACGAGCAGTACTTC; CDR3 protein: CASSLAARGGYEQYF
D gene: -; CDR3 length: 16; J gene: TRBJ1-2; V gene: TRBV6-1; clone size: -; CDR3 DNA: TGTGCCAGCACGAGGTTGTACGACAGCCCTACCGTGGGCTACACCTTC; CDR3 protein: CASTRLYDSPTVGYTF
D gene: -; CDR3 length: 12; J gene: TRBJ1-2; V gene: TRBV7-8; clone size: -; CDR3 DNA: TGTGCCAGCAGCTTAGAGCGAGGGGCCTACACCTTC; CDR3 protein: CASSLERGAYTF
D gene: -; CDR3 length: 14; J gene: TRBJ1-2; V gene: TRBV5-4; clone size: -; CDR3 DNA: TGTGCCAGCAGTCGCTTGGGGGGGAACTATGGCTACACCTTC; CDR3 protein: CASSRLGGNYGYTF
D gene: TRBD1; CDR3 length: 15; J gene: TRBJ1-2; V gene: TRBV2; clone size: few; CDR3 DNA: TGTGCCAGCAGTGTGAGGACAGGGAAGATCGATGGCTACACCTTC; CDR3 protein: CASSVRTGKIDGYTF
D gene: -; CDR3 length: 13; J gene: TRBJ2-1; V gene: TRBV7-7; clone size: -; CDR3 DNA: TGTGCCAGCAGCTTAGTGCAGGTGGAGGAGCAGTTCTTC; CDR3 protein: CASSLVQVEEQFF
D gene: -; CDR3 length: 15; J gene: TRBJ2-5; V gene: TRBV20-1; clone size: -; CDR3 DNA: TGCAGTGCTAGAACGTGGGCGGGGATGCGAGAGACCCAGTACTTC; CDR3 protein: CSARTWAGMRETQYF
D gene: -; CDR3 length: 13; J gene: TRBJ2-1; V gene: TRBV6-5; clone size: few; CDR3 DNA: TGTGCCAGCAGTTATAGGGCGAACAATGAGCAGTTCTTC; CDR3 protein: CASSYRANNEQFF
D gene: TRBD2; CDR3 length: 13; J gene: TRBJ2-7; V gene: TRBV6-1; clone size: medium-sized; CDR3 DNA: TGTGCCAGCAGAGACGCGGGGGACCGCGAGCAGTACTTC; CDR3 protein: CASRDAGDREQYF
D gene: -; CDR3 length: 13; J gene: TRBJ1-2; V gene: TRBV6-1; clone size: medium-sized; CDR3 DNA: TGTGCCAGCAGTCCCAGGGGTTCGTATGGCTACACCTTC; CDR3 protein: CASSPRGSYGYTF
D gene: TRBD1; CDR3 length: 15; J gene: TRBJ1-1; V gene: TRBV5-1; clone size: -; CDR3 DNA: TGCGCCAGCAGCTTGGCCCCAGGGGGAAACACTGAAGCTTTCTTT; CDR3 protein: CASSLAPGGNTEAFF
D gene: -; CDR3 length: 17; J gene: TRBJ1-2; V gene: TRBV6-1; clone size: medium-sized; CDR3 DNA: TGTGCCAGCAGTGAAGCGCGGTTAATCCAGGGCACCTATGGCTACACCTTC; CDR3 protein: CASSEARLIQGTYGYTF
D gene: TRBD1; CDR3 length: 11; J gene: TRBJ1-2; V gene: TRBV7-9; clone size: medium-sized; CDR3 DNA: TGTGCCAGCAGCTCGACAGGGGTTTACACCTTC; CDR3 protein: CASSSTGVYTF
D gene: TRBD1; CDR3 length: 14; J gene: TRBJ1-5; V gene: TRBV19; clone size: -; CDR3 DNA: TGTGCCAGTACCCCAACGGACAGGGCCCAGCCCCAGCATTTT; CDR3 protein: CASTPTDRAQPQHF
D gene: TRBD1; CDR3 length: 15; J gene: TRBJ1-2; V gene: TRBV6-1; clone size: few; CDR3 DNA: TGTGCCATTCCCCCGGGCGGAGGGGGCCTTTATGGCTACACCTTC; CDR3 protein: CAIPPGGGGLYGYTF
D gene: TRBD1; CDR3 length: 15; J gene: TRBJ1-1; V gene: TRBV6-1; clone size: -; CDR3 DNA: TGTGCCAGCATCTTGGGACAGGGGCTCAACACTGAAGCTTTCTTT; CDR3 protein: CASILGQGLNTEAFF